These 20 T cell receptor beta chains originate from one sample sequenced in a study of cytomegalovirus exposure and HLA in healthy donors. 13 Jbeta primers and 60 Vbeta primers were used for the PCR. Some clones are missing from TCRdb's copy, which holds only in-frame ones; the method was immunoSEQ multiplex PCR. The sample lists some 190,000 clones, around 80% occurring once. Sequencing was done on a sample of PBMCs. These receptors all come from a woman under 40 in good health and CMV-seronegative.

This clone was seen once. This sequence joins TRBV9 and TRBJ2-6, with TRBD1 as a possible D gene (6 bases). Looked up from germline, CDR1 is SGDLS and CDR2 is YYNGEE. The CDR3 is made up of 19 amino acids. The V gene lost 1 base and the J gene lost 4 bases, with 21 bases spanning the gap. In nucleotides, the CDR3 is TGTGCCAGCAGCGTACCCCTAGGGGGTAGAGGTTCGGGGGCCAACGTCCTGACTTTC. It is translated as CASSVPLGGRGSGANVLTF.

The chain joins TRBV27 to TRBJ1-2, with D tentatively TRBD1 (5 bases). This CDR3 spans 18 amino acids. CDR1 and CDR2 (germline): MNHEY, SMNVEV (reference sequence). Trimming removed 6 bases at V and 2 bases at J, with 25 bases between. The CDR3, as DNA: TGTGCCAGCAGGTCTTGGGGGGGGAAGACGAACCTCAACTATGGCTACACCTTC. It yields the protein CASRSWGGKTNLNYGYTF.

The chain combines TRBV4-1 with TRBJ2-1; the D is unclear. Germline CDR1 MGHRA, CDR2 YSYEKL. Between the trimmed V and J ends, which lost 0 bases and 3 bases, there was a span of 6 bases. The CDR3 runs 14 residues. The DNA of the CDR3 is TGCGCCAGCAGCCAAGAACCGGGCTACAATGAGCAGTTCTTC. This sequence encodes CASSQEPGYNEQFF.

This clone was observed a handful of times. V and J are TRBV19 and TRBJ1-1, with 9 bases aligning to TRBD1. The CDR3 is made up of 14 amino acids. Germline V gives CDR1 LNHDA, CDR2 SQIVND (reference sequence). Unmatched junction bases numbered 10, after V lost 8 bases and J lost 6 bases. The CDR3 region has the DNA TGTGCCAGTTCCTACACAGGGGGCCACGCTGAAGCTTTCTTT. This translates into CASSYTGGHAEAFF. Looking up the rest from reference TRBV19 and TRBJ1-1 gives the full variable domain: DGGITQSPKYLFRKEGQNVTLSCEQNLNHDAMYWYRQDPGQGLRLIYYSQIVNDFQKGDIAEGYSVSREKKESFPLTVTSAQKNPTAFYLCASSYTGGHAEAFFGQGTRLTVV.

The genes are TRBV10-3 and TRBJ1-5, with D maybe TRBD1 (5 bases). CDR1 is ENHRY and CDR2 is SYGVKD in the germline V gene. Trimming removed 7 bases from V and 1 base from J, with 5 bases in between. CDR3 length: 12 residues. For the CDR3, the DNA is TGTGCCATCAAGGGGAGCAATCAGCCCCAGCATTTT. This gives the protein CAIKGSNQPQHF.

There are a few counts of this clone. The CDR3 protein is CASSLGQNQETQYF. DNA for the CDR3: TGTGCCAGCAGCTTGGGGCAAAACCAAGAGACCCAGTACTTC. This chain links TRBV5-4 with TRBJ2-5, with no clear D. CDR3 length equals 14 residues. Germline CDR1 reads SGHNT; CDR2 reads YYREEE (reference sequence). V lost 0 bases, J lost 0 bases, and 6 bases lay in between.

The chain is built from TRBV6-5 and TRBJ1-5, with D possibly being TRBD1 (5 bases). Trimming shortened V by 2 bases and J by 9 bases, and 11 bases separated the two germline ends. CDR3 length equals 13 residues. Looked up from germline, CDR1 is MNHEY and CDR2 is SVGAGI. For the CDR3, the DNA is TGTGCCAGCAGTTACAGGGGATCCGGGCCCCAGCATTTT. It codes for CASSYRGSGPQHF.

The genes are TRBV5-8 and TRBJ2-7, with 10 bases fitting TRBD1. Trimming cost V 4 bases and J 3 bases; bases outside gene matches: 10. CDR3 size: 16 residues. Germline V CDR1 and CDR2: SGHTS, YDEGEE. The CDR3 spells CASSASGTGDVYEQYF. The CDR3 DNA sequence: TGTGCCAGCAGCGCCTCCGGGACAGGGGATGTCTACGAGCAGTACTTC.

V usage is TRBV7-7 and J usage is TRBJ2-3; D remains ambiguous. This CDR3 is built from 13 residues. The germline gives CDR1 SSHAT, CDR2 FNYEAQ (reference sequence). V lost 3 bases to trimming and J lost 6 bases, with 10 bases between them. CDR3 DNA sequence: TGTGCCAGCAGCTTCGGCGGCCTGGATACGCAGTATTTT. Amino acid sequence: CASSFGGLDTQYF.

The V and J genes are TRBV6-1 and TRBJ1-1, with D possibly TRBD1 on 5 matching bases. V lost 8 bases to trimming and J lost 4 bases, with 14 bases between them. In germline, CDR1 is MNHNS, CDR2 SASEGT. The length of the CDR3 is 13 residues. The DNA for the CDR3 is TGTGCCAGCTCGGACCGTCAGGGCACTGAAGCTTTCTTT. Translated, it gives CASSDRQGTEAFF.

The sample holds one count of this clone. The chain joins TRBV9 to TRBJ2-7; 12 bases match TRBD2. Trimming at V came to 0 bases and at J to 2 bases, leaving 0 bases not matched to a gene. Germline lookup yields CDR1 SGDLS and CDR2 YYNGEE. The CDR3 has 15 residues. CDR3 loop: CASSVGLAGAYEQYF. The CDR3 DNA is TGTGCCAGCAGCGTAGGACTAGCGGGGGCCTACGAGCAGTACTTC.

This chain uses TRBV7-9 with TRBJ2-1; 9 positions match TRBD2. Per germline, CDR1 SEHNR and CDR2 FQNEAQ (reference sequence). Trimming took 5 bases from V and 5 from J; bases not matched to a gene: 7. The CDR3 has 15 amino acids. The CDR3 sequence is CASSRSGGQNNEQFF. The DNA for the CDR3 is TGTGCCAGCAGCCGTAGCGGGGGCCAGAACAATGAGCAGTTCTTC.

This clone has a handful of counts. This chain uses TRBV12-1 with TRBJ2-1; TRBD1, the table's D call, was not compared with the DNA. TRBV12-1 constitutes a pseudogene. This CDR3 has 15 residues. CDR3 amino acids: CASSRQGQGVGEQFF. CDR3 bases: TGTGCCAGCAGCCGCCAGGGACAGGGGGTTGGCGAGCAGTTCTTC.

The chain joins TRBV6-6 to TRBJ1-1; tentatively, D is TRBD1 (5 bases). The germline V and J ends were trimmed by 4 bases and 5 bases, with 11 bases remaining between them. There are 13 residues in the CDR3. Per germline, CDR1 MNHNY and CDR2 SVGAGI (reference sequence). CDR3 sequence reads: CASSSSGGTEAFF. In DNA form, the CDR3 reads TGTGCCAGCAGTTCAAGCGGGGGAACTGAAGCTTTCTTT.

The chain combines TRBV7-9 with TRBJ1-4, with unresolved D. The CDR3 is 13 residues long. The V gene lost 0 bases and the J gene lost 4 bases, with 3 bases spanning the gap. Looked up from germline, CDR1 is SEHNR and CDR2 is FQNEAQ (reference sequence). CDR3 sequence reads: CASSLAYNEKLFF. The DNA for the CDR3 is TGTGCCAGCAGCTTAGCTTATAATGAAAAACTGTTTTTT.

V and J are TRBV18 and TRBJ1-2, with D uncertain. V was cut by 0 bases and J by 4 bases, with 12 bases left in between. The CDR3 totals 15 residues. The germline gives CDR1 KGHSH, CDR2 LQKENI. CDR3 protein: CASSPPSDKGYGYTF. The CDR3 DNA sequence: TGTGCCAGCTCACCACCGTCAGACAAAGGCTATGGCTACACCTTC.

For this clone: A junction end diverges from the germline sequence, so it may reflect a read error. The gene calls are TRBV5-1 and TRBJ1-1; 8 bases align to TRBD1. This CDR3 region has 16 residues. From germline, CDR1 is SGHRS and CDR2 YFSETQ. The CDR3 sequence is CASSSGRGQTNTEASF. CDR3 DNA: TGCGCCAGCTCCTCGGGCAGGGGGCAGACGAACACTGAAGCTTCCTTT.

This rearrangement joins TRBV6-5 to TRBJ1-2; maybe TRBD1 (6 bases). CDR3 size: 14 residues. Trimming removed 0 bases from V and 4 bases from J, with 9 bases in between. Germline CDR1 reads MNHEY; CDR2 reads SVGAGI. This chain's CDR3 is CASSYSQGVYGYTF. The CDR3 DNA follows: TGTGCCAGCAGTTACTCACAGGGTGTCTATGGCTACACCTTC.

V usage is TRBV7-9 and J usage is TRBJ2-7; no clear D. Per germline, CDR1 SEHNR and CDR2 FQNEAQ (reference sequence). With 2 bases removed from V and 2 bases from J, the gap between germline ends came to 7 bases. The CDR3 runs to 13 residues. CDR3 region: CASSLITTYEQYF. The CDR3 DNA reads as TGTGCCAGCAGCTTAATCACAACCTACGAGCAGTACTTC.

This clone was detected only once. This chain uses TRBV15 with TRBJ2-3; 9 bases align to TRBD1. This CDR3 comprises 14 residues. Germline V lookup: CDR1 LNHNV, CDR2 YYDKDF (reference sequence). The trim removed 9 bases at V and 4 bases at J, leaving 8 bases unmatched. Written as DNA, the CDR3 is TGTGCCACGGGCCGGGACAGGGCCGCAGATACGCAGTATTTT. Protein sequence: CATGRDRAADTQYF.